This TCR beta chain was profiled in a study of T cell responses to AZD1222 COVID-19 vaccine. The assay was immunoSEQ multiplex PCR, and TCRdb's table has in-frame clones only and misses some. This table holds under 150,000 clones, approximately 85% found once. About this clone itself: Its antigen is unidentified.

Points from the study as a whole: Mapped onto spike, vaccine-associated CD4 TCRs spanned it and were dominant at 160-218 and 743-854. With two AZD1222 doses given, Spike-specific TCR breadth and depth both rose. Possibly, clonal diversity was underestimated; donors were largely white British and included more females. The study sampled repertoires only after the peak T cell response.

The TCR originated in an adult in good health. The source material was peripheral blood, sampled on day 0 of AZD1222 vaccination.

In DNA form, the CDR3 reads TGTGCCAGCAGAGAGAGGGGTTTCACTGAAGCTTTCTTT. As protein: CASRERGFTEAFF. This chain joins TRBV7-8 and TRBJ1-1, with D possibly TRBD1 on 5 matching bases. Trimming pared 6 bases from V and 4 bases from J, leaving 12 bases between. CDR1 is SGHVS, CDR2 FQNEAQ, per germline. CDR3 size: 13 residues.